Listed here is a single T cell receptor (beta chain). What it recognizes is unknown. The data derive from a study of OX40 agonist ivuxolimab in advanced cancers. Findings and limits, study-wide: At 0.1 to 3.0 mg/kg and by week 6, clonal expansion occurred in CD4+ and CD8+ blood T cells.

Germline V CDR1 and CDR2: SGHRS, YFSETQ. Trimming pared 4 bases from V and 1 base from J, leaving 12 bases between. The CDR3 spans 14 residues. Some clones are missing from TCRdb's copy, which holds only in-frame ones; the method was immunoSEQ multiplex PCR. The data show 65,000 or so clones, around four fifths seen once. The V and J genes are TRBV5-1 and TRBJ2-7; D unclear. The sequence derives from an adult with an advanced solid tumor such as melanoma, head and neck, liver or kidney cancer. Sequences were derived from CD4+ or CD8+ T cells sorted from blood, sampled in a trial of the OX40 agonist ivuxolimab. The CDR3 is CASSPETDSYEQYF. Written as DNA, the CDR3 is TGCGCCAGCAGCCCAGAGACGGATTCCTACGAGCAGTACTTC. Full variable domain (missing parts from reference TRBV5-1 and TRBJ2-7): KAGVTQTPRYLIKTRGQQVTLSCSPISGHRSVSWYQQTPGQGLQFLFEYFSETQRNKGNFPGRFSGRQFSNSRSEMNVSTLELGDSALYLCASSPETDSYEQYFGPGTRLTVT.